These 5 T cell receptor beta chains were all obtained from the same sample, sequenced in a study of blood T cell repertoires in COVID-19. Generated by immunoSEQ multiplex PCR, the TCRdb table keeps only in-frame clones and is missing some. Of hundreds of thousands of clones in the sample, roughly 89% were seen once. The material sequenced was peripheral blood. Receptors were obtained from a woman aged 18-29 years who had recovered from COVID-19.

This sequence joins TRBV19 and TRBJ2-2; D may be TRBD1 (6 bases). V lost 4 bases to trimming and J lost 4 bases, with 13 bases between them. This CDR3 comprises 15 residues. Germline V gene data show CDR1 as LNHDA and CDR2 as SQIVND (reference sequence). In DNA form, the CDR3 reads TGTGCCAGTAGTACTCAGGACAGACCCACCGGGGAGCTGTTTTTT. Its protein is CASSTQDRPTGELFF.

CDR3 sequence reads: CASSASSGVVNTEAFF. In nucleotides, the CDR3 is TGCGCCAGCAGCGCAAGCAGCGGGGTGGTGAACACTGAAGCTTTCTTT. The chain couples TRBV5-1 to TRBJ1-1, with D uncertain. The CDR3 consists of 16 residues. Trimming shortened V by 4 bases and J by 0 bases, and 16 bases separated the two germline ends. The germline V gene encodes CDR1 SGHRS and CDR2 YFSETQ.

This sequence joins TRBV11-2 and TRBJ2-5; 7 bases fit TRBD2. Germline lookup yields CDR1 SGHAT and CDR2 FQNNGV. The CDR3 consists of 11 residues. V lost 7 bases to trimming and J lost 9 bases; unmatched junction nucleotides: 5. The CDR3 reads CASTNRGAQYF. The DNA of the CDR3 is TGTGCCAGCACCAATCGGGGGGCCCAGTACTTC.

The CDR3 loop is CASSPLLAPQETQYF. The CDR3 nucleotides read TGCGCCAGCAGCCCCCTACTAGCGCCTCAAGAGACCCAGTACTTC. The chain carries TRBV5-1 and TRBJ2-5, with 7 bases fitting TRBD2. CDR3 length: 15 amino acids. Trimming cost V 4 bases and J 2 bases; bases outside gene matches: 8. The germline V gene has CDR1 SGHRS and CDR2 YFSETQ.

The gene calls are TRBV5-6 and TRBJ2-7; 7 positions agree with TRBD2. There are 17 residues in the CDR3. Trimming at V came to 4 bases and at J to 4 bases, leaving 17 bases not matched to a gene. The V gene's germline CDR1 is SGHDT and CDR2 YYEEEE. The CDR3 loop reads CASSRRRALGLPYEQYV. The CDR3 bases are TGTGCCAGCAGCCGCCGACGAGCCCTGGGACTACCTTACGAGCAGTACGTC.